This TCR beta chain was sequenced for a study of Ad26.COV2.S vaccination and SARS-CoV-2 variants. In the study overall: This donor came from the COV1001 trial of Ad26.COV2.S. By the intramuscular route, Ad26.COV2.S was given once, or twice 56 days apart. Study-wide results and caveats: Analyses of TCR breadth and depth may have underestimated total T cell responses.

Documented treatment: 15 to 20 received Ad26.COV2.S at low or high dose, single or two shots; 5 received placebo; per-sample allocation not given. The study sampled participants on day 63 after the first vaccine or placebo injection. Participants' vaccine, an Ad26 vector, delivered Wuhan-strain SARS-CoV-2 spike. As concerns this clone: Antigen: not known.

Sequencing was performed with immunoSEQ multiplex PCR; in TCRdb, only in-frame clones are kept and a portion is missing. The sample lists just over 350,000 clones; approximately 81% were seen once. Germline V CDR1 and CDR2: SGHNT, YENEEA. The CDR3 loop spans 15 amino acids. V dropped 1 base and J dropped 9 bases, with 17 bases sitting between them. The sequence was collected from a person between 18 and 65 years old who received the Ad26.COV2.S COVID-19 vaccine or a placebo. The sequenced sample was peripheral blood, obtained in a trial of Ad26.COV2.S vaccine versus placebo. The genes are TRBV11-3 and TRBJ2-3; the D gene is possibly TRBD2 (7 bases). CDR3 coding DNA: TGTGCCAGCAGCTTAGGAGGGGGGGGACCCTCAACGCAGTATTTT. Translating it yields CASSLGGGGPSTQYF.